This T cell receptor (beta chain) was found in a study of tumor and adjacent non-tumor tissue in lung cancer (dated by TCRdb to the late 2010s). Regarding the study in general: By cancer type, the cohort comprised eleven to twelve adenocarcinoma patients, 2 squamous cell carcinoma patients and 1 small cell lung cancer patient. The roughly 15 patients were aged roughly 31 to 85 years, included about ten men and 5 women, and had TNM stage I to III disease. Sequencing generated a total of approximately 130,000,000 productive TCRbeta reads, averaging around 4.2 million reads per sample. Using bulk TCRbeta repertoires from 15 lung cancer patients, the study set lung tumor tissue side by side with matched distant non-tumor lung tissue. A few dozen paired specimens, one tumor and one normal lung sample per patient, were profiled by TCRbeta CDR3 sequencing.

A remark on this clonotype: The clone's antigen remains unknown. Germline is not matched at one junction end, which may reflect a read error.

Libraries were constructed by multiplex PCR. Instrument used: Illumina HiSeq 2500. Following protocols modified from ARM-PCR, the researchers constructed TCRbeta libraries through three rounds of nested PCR with primers (Table S4). Before sequencing, PCR products of 200-500 bp were excised from the gel and purified with the QIAquick gel extraction kit. The study's own analysis went as follows. Reads were cleaned using Trimmomatic, were merged into complete CDR3 sequences using FLASH, and were assigned to V(D)J germline segments using MiTCR. Clonal diversity was computed as the inverse Simpson's index with VDJtools. In-frame sequences lacking a premature stop codon were counted as productive reads. The raw public reads went through TCRdb reprocessing: fastp at Q25, MiXCR clone calling, in-frame beta chains kept. Every distinct CDR3 protein forms one entry, paired with its most common genes and DNA. These V and J calls derive from TCRdb rather than the authors' analysis. Here the sample has approximately 120,000 distinct CDR3 sequences; 66% occur a single time. 9.5% to 15% of the sample goes to the ten largest clones.

The research as a whole found: Because peripheral blood was not sequenced, the blood TCRbeta repertoires of the lung cancer patients in the study went unexamined. The methods do not name the sequencing platform or mention unique molecular identifiers. Only around 15 patients were included in the cohort, and the need for larger samples and more detailed clinical data was noted by the authors. TCR diversity was significantly higher in younger patients, and higher tumor TCR diversity was associated with shorter overall and disease-free survival. Significantly higher TCR diversity (inverse Simpson) was observed in tumor tissue than in normal lung tissue (approximately 430 vs 150, P = 0.0075, Mann-Whitney U test). The top 100 clones made up a significantly larger cumulative share of the repertoire in normal lung than in tumor tissue.

CDR3 length: 12 amino acids, cysteine to phenylalanine. Only the CDR3 DNA stays, 36 bases, in frame from base 1. CDR1 MNHEY and CDR2 SVGAGI were looked up in the germline V gene. Bulk unsorted tissue served as the source for RNA extraction, and RNA quality was assessed using a NanoDrop ND-1000 and an Agilent 2100. Newly diagnosed lung cancer patients without prior chemotherapy who had been admitted for thoracic surgery in China between August and November 2014 were enrolled as donors. Anyone who had undergone radiotherapy or chemotherapy before, or who had another cancer at the same time, was left out of the study. Surgical tissue pieces of about 1-2.3 cm3 were preserved in RNAlater solution and were kept at -80 degrees C until use.

The V and J genes are TRBV6-5 and TRBJ2-7; the D segment is perhaps TRBD1 or TRBD2, each sharing 5 matched bases. Sequenced input: lung tumor tissue. The sequence was collected from a man aged 25-40 years with non-small cell lung cancer. The CDR3 protein sequence reads: CAGSQRLGEQYF. The nucleotides read TGTGCCGGCAGTCAACGATTGGGGGAACAGTACTTC.